This paragraph reports one T cell receptor (beta chain). What it binds is not known. Total RNA amounts of at least 6 micrograms were extracted per sample. PCR was performed a second time for about 7 to 12 cycles using a sample-barcoded 5' primer and a J-beta primer mix. One entry per CDR3 protein results from TCRdb running MiXCR on the 5' RACE reads. This sample yields 1.5 million to 2 million distinct CDR3 sequences, of which almost 35% are seen a single time; around 11% belongs to the top ten. This sample is part of a study of blood T cells in healthy people across ages. Study conclusions and caveats: Observed TCR beta diversity per million T cells went down as age went up. This fall followed a roughly linear course with age. When one million T cells were used, diversity estimates were thought to be underestimates. Higher diversity, along with more naive CD4+ cells, distinguished long-lived donors from aged donors.

Germline-derived CDR1 and CDR2 are GTSNPN and SVGIG (reference sequence). V shed 2 bases and J 3 bases; nucleotides not matched to a gene: 8. This CDR3 is 15 amino acids long. This clonotype was sampled from a woman aged 30 to 39 in good health. Sequenced: blood. The genes are TRBV30 and TRBJ2-3; 7 nucleotides match TRBD1. The CDR3, as DNA: TGTGCCTGGAGTTATGAGGGGGCGAGTACAGATACGCAGTATTTT. This encodes CAWSYEGASTDTQYF.